The T cell receptor (beta chain) described here comes from a study of blood T cell repertoires in COVID-19. For the study at large: Acute-phase and convalescent COVID-19 samples originated in the United States, Italy and Spain.

Per the study methods: Amplification of reference gene primers provided the estimated nucleated cell counts. Repertoires were generated with immunoSEQ multiplex PCR, while TCRdb's copy carries only in-frame clones and drops some. V and J calls and clone size are given by that table; D and trimming were obtained from the DNA. This table has roughly 250,000 clones, 80% to 85% appearing once. Sequencing was done on a sample of peripheral blood. This TCR was recovered from a person aged 70 to 79 with COVID-19, enrolled during active disease.

CDR3 sequence reads: CASSLASGSRHNEQFF. The CDR3 DNA reads as TGTGCCAGCAGCTTAGCTAGCGGGTCACGGCACAATGAGCAGTTCTTC. V and J are TRBV7-2 and TRBJ2-1, with 7 positions matching TRBD2. The CDR3 length is 16 residues. Germline V lookup: CDR1 SGHTA, CDR2 FQGNSA. Germline trimming cut 0 bases from V and 5 bases from J; bases unmatched to any gene: 7.